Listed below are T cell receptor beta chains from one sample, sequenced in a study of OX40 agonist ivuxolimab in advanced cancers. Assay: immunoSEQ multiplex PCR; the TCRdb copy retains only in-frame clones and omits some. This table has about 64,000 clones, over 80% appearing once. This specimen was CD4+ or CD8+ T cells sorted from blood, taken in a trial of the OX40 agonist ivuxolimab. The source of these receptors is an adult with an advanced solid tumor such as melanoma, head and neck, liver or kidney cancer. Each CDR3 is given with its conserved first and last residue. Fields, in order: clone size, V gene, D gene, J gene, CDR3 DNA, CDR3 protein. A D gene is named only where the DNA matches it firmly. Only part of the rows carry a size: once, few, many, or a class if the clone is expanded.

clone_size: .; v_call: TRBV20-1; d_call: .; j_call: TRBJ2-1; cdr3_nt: TGCAGTGCTAGAGATCTATATGGGCAGTTCTTC; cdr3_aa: CSARDLYGQFF
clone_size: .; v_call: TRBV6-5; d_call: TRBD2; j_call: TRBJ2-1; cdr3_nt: TGTGCCAGCTTAAGCCCGGGACTATACAATGAGCAGTTCTTC; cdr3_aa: CASLSPGLYNEQFF
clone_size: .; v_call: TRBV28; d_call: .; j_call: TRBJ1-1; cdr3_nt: TGTGCCAGCAGGGGGTTGGGGGATGAGAACACTGAAGCTTTCTTT; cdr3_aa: CASRGLGDENTEAFF
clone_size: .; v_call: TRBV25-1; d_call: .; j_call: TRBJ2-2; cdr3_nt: TGTGCCAGCAGTAAACAGGGAGCGAACACCGGGGAGCTGTTTTTT; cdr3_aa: CASSKQGANTGELFF
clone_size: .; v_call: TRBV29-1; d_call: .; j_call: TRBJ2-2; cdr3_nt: TGCAGCGTTGACGCCGGGTACACCGGGGAGCTGTTTTTT; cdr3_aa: CSVDAGYTGELFF
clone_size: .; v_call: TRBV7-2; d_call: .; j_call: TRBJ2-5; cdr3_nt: TGTGCCAGCAGCCAAAATGGGGGGGAGACCCAGTACTTC; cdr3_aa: CASSQNGGETQYF
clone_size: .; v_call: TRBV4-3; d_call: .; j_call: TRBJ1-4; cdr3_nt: TGCGCCAGCAGCCAAGTCGGGAATGAAAAACTGTTTTTT; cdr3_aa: CASSQVGNEKLFF
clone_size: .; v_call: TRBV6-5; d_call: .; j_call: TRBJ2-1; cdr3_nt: TGTGCCAGCACCCGCCCCTACGAGAATGAGCAGTTCTTC; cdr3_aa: CASTRPYENEQFF
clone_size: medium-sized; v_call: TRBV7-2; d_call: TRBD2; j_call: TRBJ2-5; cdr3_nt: TGTGCCAGCAGCCGGGGGATAGCGGGAGTCTACGAGACCCAGTACTTC; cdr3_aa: CASSRGIAGVYETQYF
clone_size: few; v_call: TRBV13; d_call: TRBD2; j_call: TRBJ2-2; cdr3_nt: TGTGCCAGCAGCTATACCCGACTAGCGGGAGGCCAAGGCACCGGGGAGCTGTTTTTT; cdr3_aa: CASSYTRLAGGQGTGELFF
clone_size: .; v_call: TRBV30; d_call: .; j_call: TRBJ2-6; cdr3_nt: TGTGCCTGGAGTAGGGAAAGCTCTGGGGCCAACGTCCTGACTTTC; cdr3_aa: CAWSRESSGANVLTF
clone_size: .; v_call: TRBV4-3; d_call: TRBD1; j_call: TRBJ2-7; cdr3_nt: TGCGCCAGCAGCCACAGCAGGGGGCCCTACGAGCAGTACTTC; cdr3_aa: CASSHSRGPYEQYF
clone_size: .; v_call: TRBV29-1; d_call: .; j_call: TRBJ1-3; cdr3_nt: TGCAGCGTCCTGGAGAGGGAAGGCGGAAACACCATATATTTT; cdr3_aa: CSVLEREGGNTIYF
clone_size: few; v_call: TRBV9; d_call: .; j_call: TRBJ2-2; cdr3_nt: TGTGCCAGCAGCGTAGTTCCTTTAAGGGAGCTGTTTTTT; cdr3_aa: CASSVVPLRELFF
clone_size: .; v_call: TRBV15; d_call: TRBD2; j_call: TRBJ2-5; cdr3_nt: TGTGCCACCAGCGTAGACCCTAGCGGAGTCCAAGAGACCCAGTACTTC; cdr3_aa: CATSVDPSGVQETQYF
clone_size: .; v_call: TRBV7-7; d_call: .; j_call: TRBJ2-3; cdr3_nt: TGTGCTAGCAGCCAAGGGTCGGGCACAGATACGCAGTATTTT; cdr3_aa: CASSQGSGTDTQYF
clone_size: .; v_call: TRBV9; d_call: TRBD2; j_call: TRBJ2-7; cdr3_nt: TGTGCCAGCAGCGCCGCCGGACTAGCGGGAGGAGGCGAGCAGTACTTC; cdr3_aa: CASSAAGLAGGGEQYF
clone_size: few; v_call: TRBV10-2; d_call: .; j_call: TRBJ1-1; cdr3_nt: TGCGCCAGCAGTCGAGACACTGAAGCTTTCTTT; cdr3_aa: CASSRDTEAFF
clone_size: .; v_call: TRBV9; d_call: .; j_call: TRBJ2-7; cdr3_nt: TGTGCCAGCAGTTCGGTTGAACGGTCGGGCGAGCAGTACTTC; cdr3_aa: CASSSVERSGEQYF
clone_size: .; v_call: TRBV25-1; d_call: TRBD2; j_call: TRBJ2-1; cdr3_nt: TGTGCCAGCAGTGGGGGACTAGCGGGAGATCGTCTTGAGCAGTTCTTC; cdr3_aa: CASSGGLAGDRLEQFF
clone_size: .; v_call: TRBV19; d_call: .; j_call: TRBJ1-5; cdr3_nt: TGTGCCAGTACAAGGGGGGACAGCAATCAGCCCCAGCATTTT; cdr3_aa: CASTRGDSNQPQHF
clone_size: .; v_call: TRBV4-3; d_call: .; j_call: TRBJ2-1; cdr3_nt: TGCGCCAGCAGCGGGATGGAAACCTACAATGAGCAGTTCTTC; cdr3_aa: CASSGMETYNEQFF
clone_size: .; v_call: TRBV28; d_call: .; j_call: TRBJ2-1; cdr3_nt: TGTGCCAGCAGCCCCCATCTGGCGGGTAACTACAATGAGCAGTTCTTC; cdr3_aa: CASSPHLAGNYNEQFF
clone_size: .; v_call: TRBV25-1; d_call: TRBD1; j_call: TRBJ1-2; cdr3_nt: TGTGCCAGCAGTGAGATTTGGACTGGGACAGGGGTGGGTGGCTACACCTTC; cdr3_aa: CASSEIWTGTGVGGYTF
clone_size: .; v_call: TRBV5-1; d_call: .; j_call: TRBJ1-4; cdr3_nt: TGCGCCAGCAGCTTGGGAATGGGGGTCGAGGAAAAACTGTTTTTT; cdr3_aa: CASSLGMGVEEKLFF
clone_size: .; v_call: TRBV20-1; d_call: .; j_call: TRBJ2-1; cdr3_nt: TGCAGTGCTAGGACTGTAAATGAGCAGTTCTTC; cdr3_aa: CSARTVNEQFF